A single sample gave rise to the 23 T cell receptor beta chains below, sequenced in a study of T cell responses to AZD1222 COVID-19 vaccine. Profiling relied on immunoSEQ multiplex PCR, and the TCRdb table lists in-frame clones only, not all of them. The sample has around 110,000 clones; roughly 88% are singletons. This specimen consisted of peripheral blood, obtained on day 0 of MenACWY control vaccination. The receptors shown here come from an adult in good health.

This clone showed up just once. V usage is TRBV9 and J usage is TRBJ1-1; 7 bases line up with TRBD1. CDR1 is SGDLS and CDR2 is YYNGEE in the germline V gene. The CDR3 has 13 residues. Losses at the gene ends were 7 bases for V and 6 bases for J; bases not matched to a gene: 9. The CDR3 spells CASGGDSASEAFF. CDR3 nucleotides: TGTGCCAGCGGAGGGGACAGCGCGTCTGAAGCTTTCTTT.

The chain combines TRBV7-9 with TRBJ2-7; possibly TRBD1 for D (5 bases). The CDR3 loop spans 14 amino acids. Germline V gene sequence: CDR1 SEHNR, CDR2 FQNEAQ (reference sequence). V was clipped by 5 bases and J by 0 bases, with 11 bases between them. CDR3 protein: CASSRDSDSYEQYF. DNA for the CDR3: TGTGCCAGCAGCCGAGACAGTGACTCCTACGAGCAGTACTTC.

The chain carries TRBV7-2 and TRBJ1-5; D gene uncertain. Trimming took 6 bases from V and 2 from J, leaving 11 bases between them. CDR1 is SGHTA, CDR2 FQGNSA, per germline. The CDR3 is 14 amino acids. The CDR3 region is CASSASGGNQPQHF. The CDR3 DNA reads TGTGCCAGCAGTGCGTCGGGCGGCAATCAGCCCCAGCATTTT.

In nucleotides, the CDR3 is TGTGCCAGCAGCTTGGGGGAATTTGGAAACACCATATATTTT. It is translated as CASSLGEFGNTIYF. J is TRBJ1-3 and V is TRBV5-6; D unclear. This CDR3 has 14 amino acids. With 0 bases removed from V and 3 bases from J, the gap between germline ends came to 7 bases. Looked up from germline, CDR1 is SGHDT and CDR2 is YYEEEE.

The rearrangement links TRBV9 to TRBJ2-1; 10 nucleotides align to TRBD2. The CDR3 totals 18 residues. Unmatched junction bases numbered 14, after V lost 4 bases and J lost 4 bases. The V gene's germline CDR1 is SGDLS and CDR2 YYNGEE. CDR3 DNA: TGTGCCAGCAGCCTGCCGCGTAGCGGGGGGCGAAATTACAATGAGCAGTTCTTC. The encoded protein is CASSLPRSGGRNYNEQFF.

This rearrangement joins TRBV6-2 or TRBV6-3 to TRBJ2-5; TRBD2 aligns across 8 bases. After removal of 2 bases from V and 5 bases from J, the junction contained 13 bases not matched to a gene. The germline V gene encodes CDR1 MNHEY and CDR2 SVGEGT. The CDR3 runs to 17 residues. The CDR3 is CASSYPRGGWGRETQYF. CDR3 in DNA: TGTGCCAGCAGTTACCCTCGGGGGGGATGGGGACGGGAGACCCAGTACTTC.

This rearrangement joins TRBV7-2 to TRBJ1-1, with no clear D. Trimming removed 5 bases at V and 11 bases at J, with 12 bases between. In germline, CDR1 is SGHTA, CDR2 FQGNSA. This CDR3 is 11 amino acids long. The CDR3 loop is CASSPGGSAFF. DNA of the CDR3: TGTGCCAGCAGCCCAGGCGGGTCGGCTTTCTTT.

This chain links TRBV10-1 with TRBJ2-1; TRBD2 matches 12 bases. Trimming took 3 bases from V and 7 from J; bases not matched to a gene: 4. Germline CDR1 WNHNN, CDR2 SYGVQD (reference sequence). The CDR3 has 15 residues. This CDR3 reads CASSEGLAGQNEQFF. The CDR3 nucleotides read TGCGCCAGCAGTGAAGGACTAGCGGGGCAGAATGAGCAGTTCTTC.

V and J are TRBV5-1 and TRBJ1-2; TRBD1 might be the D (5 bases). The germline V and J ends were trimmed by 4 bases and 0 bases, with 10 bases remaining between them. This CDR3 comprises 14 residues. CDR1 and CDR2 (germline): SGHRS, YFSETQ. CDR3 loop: CASSPRQTNYGYTF. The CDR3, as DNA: TGCGCCAGCAGCCCTCGACAGACTAACTATGGCTACACCTTC.

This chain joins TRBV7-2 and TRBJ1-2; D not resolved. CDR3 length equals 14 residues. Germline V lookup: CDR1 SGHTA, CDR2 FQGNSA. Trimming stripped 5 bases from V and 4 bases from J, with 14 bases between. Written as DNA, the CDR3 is TGTGCCAGCAGCACCCCCGCCACGACCTATGGCTACACCTTC. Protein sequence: CASSTPATTYGYTF. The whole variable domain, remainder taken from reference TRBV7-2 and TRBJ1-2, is GAGVSQSPSNKVTEKGKDVELRCDPISGHTALYWYRQSLGQGLEFLIYFQGNSAPDKSGLPSDRFSAERTGGSVSTLTIQRTQQEDSAVYLCASSTPATTYGYTFGSGTRLTVV.

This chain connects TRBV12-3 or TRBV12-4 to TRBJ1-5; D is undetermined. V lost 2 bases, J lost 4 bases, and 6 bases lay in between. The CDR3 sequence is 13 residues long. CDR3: CASSLSQNQPQHF. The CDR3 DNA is TGTGCCAGCAGTTTATCCCAGAATCAGCCCCAGCATTTT.

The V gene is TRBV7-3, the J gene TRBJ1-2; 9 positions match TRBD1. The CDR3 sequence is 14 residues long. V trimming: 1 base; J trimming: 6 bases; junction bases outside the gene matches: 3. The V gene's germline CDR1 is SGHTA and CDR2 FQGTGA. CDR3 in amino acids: CASSLSRTGDGYTF. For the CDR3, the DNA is TGTGCCAGCAGCTTAAGCCGGACAGGGGATGGCTACACCTTC. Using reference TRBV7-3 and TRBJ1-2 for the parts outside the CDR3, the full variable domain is GAGVSQTPSNKVTEKGKYVELRCDPISGHTALYWYRQSLGQGPEFLIYFQGTGAADDSGLPNDRFFAVRPEGSVSTLKIQRTERGDSAVYLCASSLSRTGDGYTFGSGTRLTVV.

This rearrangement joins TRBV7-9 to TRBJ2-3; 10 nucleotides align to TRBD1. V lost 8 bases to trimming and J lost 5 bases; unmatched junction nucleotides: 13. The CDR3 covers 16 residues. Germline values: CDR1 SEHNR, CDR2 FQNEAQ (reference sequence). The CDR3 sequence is CASLSPPGQGRDTQYF. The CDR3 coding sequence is TGTGCCAGCCTAAGTCCCCCGGGACAGGGGAGAGATACGCAGTATTTT. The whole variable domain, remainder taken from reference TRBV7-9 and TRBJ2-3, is DTGVSQNPRHKITKRGQNVTFRCDPISEHNRLYWYRQTLGQGPEFLTYFQNEAQLEKSRLLSDRFSAERPKGSFSTLEIQRTEQGDSAMYLCASLSPPGQGRDTQYFGPGTRLTVL.

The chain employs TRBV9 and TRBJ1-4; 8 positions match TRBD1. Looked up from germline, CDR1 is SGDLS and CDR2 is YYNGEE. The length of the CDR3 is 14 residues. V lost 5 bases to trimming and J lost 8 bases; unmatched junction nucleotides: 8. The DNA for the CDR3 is TGTGCCAGCAGTGGAACAGGGGGTGGCGAAAAACTGTTTTTT. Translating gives CASSGTGGGEKLFF.

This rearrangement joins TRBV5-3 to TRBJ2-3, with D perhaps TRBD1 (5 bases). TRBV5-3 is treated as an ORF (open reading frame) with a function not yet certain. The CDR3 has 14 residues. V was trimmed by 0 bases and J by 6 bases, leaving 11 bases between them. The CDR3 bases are TGTGCCAGAAGCTTGGTGTCCAGGGTGGATACGCAGTATTTT. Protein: CARSLVSRVDTQYF.

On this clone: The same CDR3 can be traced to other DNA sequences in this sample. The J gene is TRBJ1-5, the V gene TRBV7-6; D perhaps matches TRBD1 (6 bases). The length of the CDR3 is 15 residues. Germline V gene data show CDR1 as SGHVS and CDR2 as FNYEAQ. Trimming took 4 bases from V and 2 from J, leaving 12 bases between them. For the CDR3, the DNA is TGTGCCAGCAGCTCGCAGGGGTTGGGCAATCAGCCCCAGCATTTT. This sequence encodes CASSSQGLGNQPQHF.

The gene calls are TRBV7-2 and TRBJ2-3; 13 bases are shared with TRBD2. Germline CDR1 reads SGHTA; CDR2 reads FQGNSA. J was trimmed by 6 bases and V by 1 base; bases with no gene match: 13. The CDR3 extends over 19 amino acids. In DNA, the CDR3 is TGTGCCAGCAGCTTAGTTGTACTAGCGGGGGGGCCGCAGCGGGATACGCAGTATTTT. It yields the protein CASSLVVLAGGPQRDTQYF. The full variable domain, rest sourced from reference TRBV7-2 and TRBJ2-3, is GAGVSQSPSNKVTEKGKDVELRCDPISGHTALYWYRQSLGQGLEFLIYFQGNSAPDKSGLPSDRFSAERTGGSVSTLTIQRTQQEDSAVYLCASSLVVLAGGPQRDTQYFGPGTRLTVL.

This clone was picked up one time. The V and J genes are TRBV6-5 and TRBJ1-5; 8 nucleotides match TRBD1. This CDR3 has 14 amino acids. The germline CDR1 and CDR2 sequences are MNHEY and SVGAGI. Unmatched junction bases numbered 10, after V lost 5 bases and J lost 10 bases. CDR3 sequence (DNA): TGTGCCAGCAGTACCGCGACAGGGGCGAGCCCCCAGCATTTT. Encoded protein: CASSTATGASPQHF.

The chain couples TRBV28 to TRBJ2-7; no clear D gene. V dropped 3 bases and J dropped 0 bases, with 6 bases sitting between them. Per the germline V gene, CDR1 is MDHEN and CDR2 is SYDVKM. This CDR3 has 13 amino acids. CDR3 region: CASSFSLSYEQYF. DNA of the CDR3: TGTGCCAGCAGTTTCTCCCTCTCCTACGAGCAGTACTTC.

CDR3: CASSFPPLAGDGYTF. The CDR3 DNA reads TGTGCCAGCAGTTTCCCCCCCCTAGCAGGGGATGGCTACACCTTC. This rearrangement joins TRBV28 to TRBJ1-2; the D gene is possibly TRBD1 (6 bases). The V gene's germline CDR1 is MDHEN and CDR2 SYDVKM. The CDR3 contains 15 residues. V dropped 3 bases and J dropped 6 bases, with 17 bases sitting between them.

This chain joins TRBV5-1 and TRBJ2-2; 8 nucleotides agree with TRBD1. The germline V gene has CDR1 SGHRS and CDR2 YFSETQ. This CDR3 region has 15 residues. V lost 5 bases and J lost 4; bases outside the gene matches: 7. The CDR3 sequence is CASSSRGQGTGELFF. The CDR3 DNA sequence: TGCGCCAGCAGTTCCCGCGGACAGGGCACCGGGGAGCTGTTTTTT.

The CDR3 region has the DNA TGTGCCAGCAGTCCGACAGGGTCCTACGAGCAGTACTTC. This codes for CASSPTGSYEQYF. The chain is built from TRBV3-1 (or the pseudogene TRBV3-2) and TRBJ2-7, with 7 nucleotides matching TRBD1. The CDR3 totals 13 residues. Germline assignment: CDR1 LGHDT and CDR2 YNNKEL (reference sequence). J was trimmed by 1 base and V by 6 bases; bases with no gene match: 3.

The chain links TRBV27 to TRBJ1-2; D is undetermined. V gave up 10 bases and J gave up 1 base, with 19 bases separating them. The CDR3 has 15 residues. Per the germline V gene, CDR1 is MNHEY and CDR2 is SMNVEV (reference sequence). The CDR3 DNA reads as TGTGCCACAATGGGTCGAATGCAGCTTAACTATGGCTACACCTTC. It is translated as CATMGRMQLNYGYTF.